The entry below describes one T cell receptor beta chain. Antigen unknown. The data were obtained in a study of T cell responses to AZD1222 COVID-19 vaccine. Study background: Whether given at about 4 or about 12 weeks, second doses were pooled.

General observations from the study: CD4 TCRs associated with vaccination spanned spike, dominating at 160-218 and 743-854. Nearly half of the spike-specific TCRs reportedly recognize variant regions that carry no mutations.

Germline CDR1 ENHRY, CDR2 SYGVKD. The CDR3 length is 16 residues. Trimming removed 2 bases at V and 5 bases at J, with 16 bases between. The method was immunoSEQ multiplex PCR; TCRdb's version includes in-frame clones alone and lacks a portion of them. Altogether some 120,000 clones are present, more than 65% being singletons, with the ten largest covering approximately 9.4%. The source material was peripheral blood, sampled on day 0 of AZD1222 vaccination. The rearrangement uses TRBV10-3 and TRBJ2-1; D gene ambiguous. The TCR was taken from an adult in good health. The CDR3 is CAISEPLGLGDNEQFF. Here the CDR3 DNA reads TGTGCCATCAGTGAGCCCCTTGGCTTGGGTGACAATGAGCAGTTCTTC.